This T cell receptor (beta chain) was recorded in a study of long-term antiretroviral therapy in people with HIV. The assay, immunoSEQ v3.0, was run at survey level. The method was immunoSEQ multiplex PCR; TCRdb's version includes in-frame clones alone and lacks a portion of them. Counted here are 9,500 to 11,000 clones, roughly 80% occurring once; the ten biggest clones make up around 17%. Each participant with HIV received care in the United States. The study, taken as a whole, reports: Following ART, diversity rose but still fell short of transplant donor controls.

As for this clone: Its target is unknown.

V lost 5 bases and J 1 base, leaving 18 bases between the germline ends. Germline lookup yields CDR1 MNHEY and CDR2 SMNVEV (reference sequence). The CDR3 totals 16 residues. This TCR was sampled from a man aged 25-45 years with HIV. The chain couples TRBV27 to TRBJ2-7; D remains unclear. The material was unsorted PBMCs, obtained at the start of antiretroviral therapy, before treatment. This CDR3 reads CASSIDWANPSYEQYF. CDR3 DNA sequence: TGTGCCAGCAGTATCGACTGGGCAAATCCGTCCTACGAGCAGTACTTC.